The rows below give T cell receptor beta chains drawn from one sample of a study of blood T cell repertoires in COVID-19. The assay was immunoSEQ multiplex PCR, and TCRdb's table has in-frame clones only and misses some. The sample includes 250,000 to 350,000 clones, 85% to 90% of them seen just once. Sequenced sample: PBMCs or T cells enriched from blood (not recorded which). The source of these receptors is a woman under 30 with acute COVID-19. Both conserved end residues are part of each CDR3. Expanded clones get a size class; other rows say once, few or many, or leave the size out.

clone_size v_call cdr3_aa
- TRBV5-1 CASSLGDRSTEQYF
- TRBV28 CASSGTGTEKLFF
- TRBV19 CASSLPGSNQPQHF
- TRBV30 CAWRHGYRGLVANYGYTF
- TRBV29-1 CSVSGGGLATDTQYF
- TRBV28 CASSLKGPGNQPQHF
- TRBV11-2 CASSQGTALIGELFF
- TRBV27 CASSHGTGGSYGYTF
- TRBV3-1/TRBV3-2 CASSQDLGRNYGYTF
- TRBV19 CASSIDGGGTQYSNQPQHF
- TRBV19 CASSSTGGDYGYTF
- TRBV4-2 CASSQDLRTGVRETQYF
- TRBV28 CASRPGGSYGYTF
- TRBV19 CASSISRDRVSPLHF
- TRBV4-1 CASSQDGSEQYF
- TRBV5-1 CASSVRQDPYEQYF
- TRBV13 CASSPPGTANEKLFF
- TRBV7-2 CASSPGLAGTPRTDTQYF
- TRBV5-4 CASSLRGNYEQYF
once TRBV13 CASSRPTRGNEQFF
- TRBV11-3 CASSPPKGGNEQFF
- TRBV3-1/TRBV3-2 CASSQGTGWYQETQYF
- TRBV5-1 CASSSLDGSWGYTF
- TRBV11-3 CASSLRGMDRGPINTEAFF
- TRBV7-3 CASSPAGTGGEQYF
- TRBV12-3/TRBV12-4 CASTRGNTGELFF
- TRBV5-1 CASSSNGEVLATNEKLFF
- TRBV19 CASSKGDSFSQETQYF
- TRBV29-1 CSAATSGYEQYF